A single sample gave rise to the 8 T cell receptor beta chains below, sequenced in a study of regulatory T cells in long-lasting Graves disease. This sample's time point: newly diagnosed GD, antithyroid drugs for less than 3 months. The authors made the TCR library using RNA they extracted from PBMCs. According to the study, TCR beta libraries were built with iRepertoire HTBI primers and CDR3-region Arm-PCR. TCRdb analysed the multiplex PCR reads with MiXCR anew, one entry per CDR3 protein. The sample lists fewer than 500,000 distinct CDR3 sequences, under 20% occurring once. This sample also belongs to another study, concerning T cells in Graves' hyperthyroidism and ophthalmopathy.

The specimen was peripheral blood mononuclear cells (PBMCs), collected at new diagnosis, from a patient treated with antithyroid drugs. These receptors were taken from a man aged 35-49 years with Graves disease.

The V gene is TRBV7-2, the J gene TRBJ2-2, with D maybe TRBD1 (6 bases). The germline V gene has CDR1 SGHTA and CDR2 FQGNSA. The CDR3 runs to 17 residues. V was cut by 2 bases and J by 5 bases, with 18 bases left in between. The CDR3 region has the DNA TGTGCCAGCAGCTTACCACTCTGGAGACAGGTGACCGGGGAGCTGTTTTTT. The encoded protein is CASSLPLWRQVTGELFF.

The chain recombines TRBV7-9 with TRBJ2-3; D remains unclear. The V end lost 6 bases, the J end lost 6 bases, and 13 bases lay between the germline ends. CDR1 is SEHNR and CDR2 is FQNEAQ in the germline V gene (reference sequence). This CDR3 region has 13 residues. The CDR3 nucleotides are TGTGCCAGCAGGGACGGCCATCGGGATACGCAGTATTTT. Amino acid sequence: CASRDGHRDTQYF.

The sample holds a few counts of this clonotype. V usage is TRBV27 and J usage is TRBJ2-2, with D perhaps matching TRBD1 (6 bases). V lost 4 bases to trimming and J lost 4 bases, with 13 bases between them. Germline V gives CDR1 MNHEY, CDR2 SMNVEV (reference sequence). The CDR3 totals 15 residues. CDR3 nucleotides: TGTGCCAGCAGTTGGCAAGGGGGTAGCACCGGGGAGCTGTTTTTT. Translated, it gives CASSWQGGSTGELFF.

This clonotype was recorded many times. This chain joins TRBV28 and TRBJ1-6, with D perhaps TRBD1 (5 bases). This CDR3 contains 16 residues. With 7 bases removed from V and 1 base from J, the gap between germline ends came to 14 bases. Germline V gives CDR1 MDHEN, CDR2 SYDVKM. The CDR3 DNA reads TGTGCCAGCAATTTGAGGAGGGGATCCTATAATTCACCCCTCCACTTT. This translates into CASNLRRGSYNSPLHF.

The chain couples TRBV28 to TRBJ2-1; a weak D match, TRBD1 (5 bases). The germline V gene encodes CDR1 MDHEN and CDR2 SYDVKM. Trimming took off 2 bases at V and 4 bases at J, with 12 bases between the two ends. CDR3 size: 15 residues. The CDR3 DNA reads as TGTGCCAGCAGTTTACGCAGGACACCTTACAATGAGCAGTTCTTC. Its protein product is CASSLRRTPYNEQFF.

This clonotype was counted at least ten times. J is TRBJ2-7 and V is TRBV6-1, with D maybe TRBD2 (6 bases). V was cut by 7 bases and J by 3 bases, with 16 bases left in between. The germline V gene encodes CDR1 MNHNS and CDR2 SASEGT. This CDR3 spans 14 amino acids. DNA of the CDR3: TGTGCCAGCAACGTGGGCGGGACTTTCTACGAGCAGTACTTC. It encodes CASNVGGTFYEQYF.

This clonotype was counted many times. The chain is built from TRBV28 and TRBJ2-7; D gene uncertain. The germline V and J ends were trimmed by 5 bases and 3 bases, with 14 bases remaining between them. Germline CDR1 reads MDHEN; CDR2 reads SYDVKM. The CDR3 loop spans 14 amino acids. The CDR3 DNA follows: TGTGCCAGCAGTCCCCGGGCCGTGAACTACGAGCAGTACTTC. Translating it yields CASSPRAVNYEQYF.

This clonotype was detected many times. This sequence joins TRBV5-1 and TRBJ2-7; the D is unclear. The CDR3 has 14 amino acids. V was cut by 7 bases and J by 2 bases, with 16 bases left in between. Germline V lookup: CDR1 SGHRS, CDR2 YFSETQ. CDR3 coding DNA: TGCGCCAGCTCGTTGGAGAATCCAGCCTACGAGCAGTACTTC. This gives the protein CASSLENPAYEQYF. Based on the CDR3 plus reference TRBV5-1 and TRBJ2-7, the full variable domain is KAGVTQTPRYLIKTRGQQVTLSCSPISGHRSVSWYQQTPGQGLQFLFEYFSETQRNKGNFPGRFSGRQFSNSRSEMNVSTLELGDSALYLCASSLENPAYEQYFGPGTRLTVT.